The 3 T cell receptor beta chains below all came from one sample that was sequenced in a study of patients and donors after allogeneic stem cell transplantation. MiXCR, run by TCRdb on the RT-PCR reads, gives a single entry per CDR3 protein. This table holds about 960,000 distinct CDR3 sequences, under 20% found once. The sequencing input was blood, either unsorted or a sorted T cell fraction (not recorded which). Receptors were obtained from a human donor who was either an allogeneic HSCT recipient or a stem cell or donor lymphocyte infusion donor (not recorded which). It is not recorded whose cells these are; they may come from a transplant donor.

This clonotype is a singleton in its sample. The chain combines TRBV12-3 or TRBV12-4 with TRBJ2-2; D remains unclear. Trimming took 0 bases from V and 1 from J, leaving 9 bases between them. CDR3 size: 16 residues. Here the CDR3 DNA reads TGTGCCAGCAGTTTAGCGCTATCCAGGAACACCGGGGAGCTGTTTTTT. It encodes CASSLALSRNTGELFF.

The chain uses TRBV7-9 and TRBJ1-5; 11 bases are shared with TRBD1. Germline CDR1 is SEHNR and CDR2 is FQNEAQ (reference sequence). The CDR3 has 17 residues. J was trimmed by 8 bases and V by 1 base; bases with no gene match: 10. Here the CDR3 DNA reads TGTGCCAGCAGCTTAGGGACAGGGGGCCGGCATCTTAAGCCCCAGCATTTT. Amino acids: CASSLGTGGRHLKPQHF.

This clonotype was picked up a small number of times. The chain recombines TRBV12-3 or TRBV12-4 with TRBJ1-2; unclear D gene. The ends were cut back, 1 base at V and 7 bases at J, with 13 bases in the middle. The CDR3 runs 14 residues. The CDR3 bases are TGTGCCAGCAGTTTAGTGGGCCTCGCCGGTGGCTACACCTTC. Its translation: CASSLVGLAGGYTF.